Sequencing of this TCR beta chain was carried out in a study of T cells after yellow fever vaccination (dated by TCRdb to between 2017 and 2020). With regard to the full study: The SMART-Seq v4 Ultra Low Input RNA kit was used to prepare libraries from fractions with low cell numbers. Two healthy male donors made up the cohort, one aged 18 to 30 years and the other aged 30 to 40 years. Bulk PBMC replicates and cell subsets were isolated from blood drawn at multiple timepoints before and after both primary and secondary immunization. Bulk TCR alpha and beta repertoires were sequenced longitudinally to track T-cell clones before and after primary and booster YFV17D yellow fever vaccination. General conclusions and limits of the study: Because abundant contaminating clonotypes from the bulk population could be contained in FACS-sorted repertoires, computational filtering was required. Because only two donors were included in the study, the extent to which the findings can be generalized is limited. Most clones expanded after primary vaccination were re-detected after the booster (around 96% of CD4 and 88% of CD8), suggesting broad memory maintenance. A small share of clonotypes occurred in both CD4 and CD8 compartments, likely arising from convergent recombination. The secondary T-cell response was weaker than the primary response but faster, peaking on day 5 instead of day 15.

Worth noting for this clonotype: The antigen it binds to is not known. Within one base of it there is no much larger clone, and no base qualities were kept.

TCR cDNA was synthesized by 5'RACE template switching, which introduced a universal primer site and unique molecular identifiers. cDNA synthesis was primed from both the TCR alpha and TCR beta constant segments. Library amplification used two PCR steps, and the second PCR step added sample barcodes and sequencing adapters. Sequencing of the libraries was done on either Illumina HiSeq 2500 (2x100 bp) or NovaSeq (2x150 bp). As for the original processing: Reads were demultiplexed and collapsed into UMI consensus sequences with MIGEC, and V(D)J alignment was performed with MiXCR. Clonotypes responding to the vaccine were identified with edgeR on replicate PBMC samples, with the criteria of FDR below 0.01 and a log2 fold change above 5 up to day 15. Each bulk clonotype received a CD4 or CD8 identity based on whether the sequenced CD4 or CD8 repertoire contained that clonotype at higher abundance. TCRdb reprocessed the public reads (quality trimming at Q25 with fastp, clone calling with MiXCR) and kept in-frame beta chains. Identical CDR3 protein sequences are pooled into one entry, listed with their most common genes and DNA. The V and J calls here are based on TCRdb, not the publication. The sample table holds roughly 62,000 distinct CDR3 sequences, of which approximately 7% were seen once. 40% to 45% of the sample comes from the top ten.

Taken with the paper, the label for treatment or condition translates to: live attenuated yellow fever vaccine strain. A standard Ficoll-Paque protocol was used to isolate PBMCs from peripheral blood. CD4 and CD8 T-cell fractions were isolated with Dynabeads CD4 and CD8 positive selection kits. RNA was extracted with TriZol from bulk PBMCs, CD4 and CD8 fractions, and dextramer-positive and dextramer-negative fractions. Here the sequenced sample was CD8+ T cells sorted from PBMCs, taken on the day of the first yellow fever vaccination. The TCR originated in a young man who received the YFV17D yellow fever vaccine.

The sequence in DNA is TGTGCCAGCACTTCAGGATACGAGCAGTACTTC. It is translated as CASTSGYEQYF. Recombination connected TRBV6-6 to TRBJ2-7; the D gene cannot be resolved reliably. The cysteine opens and the phenylalanine closes a CDR3 of 11 amino acids. Only the CDR3 DNA stays, 33 bases, in frame from base 1. Looking up the germline V gene (reference sequence) yields CDR1 MNHNY and CDR2 SVGAGI. V lost 7 bases and J lost 4 bases; the stretch between them is 8 bases long.